This TCR beta chain was captured by sequencing in a study of blood T cell repertoires in COVID-19. Study summary: From T cells, B-cell-depleted T cells, or PBMCs came the material, which was cDNA or gDNA.

Authors' methods: Cell counts per sample came from amplifying reference gene primers. Some clones are missing from TCRdb's copy, which holds only in-frame ones; the method was immunoSEQ multiplex PCR. D and trimming were read from the DNA, whereas the V and J calls and clone size are those reported in that table. The repertoire has around 150,000 clones, about 80% of them found once; the top ten carry 20% to 25%. This TCR derives from a woman aged 80 or over with acute or convalescent COVID-19. Source material: peripheral blood.

CDR3: CSASKTGFYNEQFF. The DNA of the CDR3 is TGCAGTGCTAGTAAGACAGGCTTCTACAATGAGCAGTTCTTC. J is TRBJ2-1 and V is TRBV20-1; D possibly corresponds to TRBD1 (6 bases). The germline V gene encodes CDR1 DFQATT and CDR2 SNEGSKA (reference sequence). The V end lost 3 bases, the J end lost 3 bases, and 12 bases lay between the germline ends. The CDR3 contains 14 residues.